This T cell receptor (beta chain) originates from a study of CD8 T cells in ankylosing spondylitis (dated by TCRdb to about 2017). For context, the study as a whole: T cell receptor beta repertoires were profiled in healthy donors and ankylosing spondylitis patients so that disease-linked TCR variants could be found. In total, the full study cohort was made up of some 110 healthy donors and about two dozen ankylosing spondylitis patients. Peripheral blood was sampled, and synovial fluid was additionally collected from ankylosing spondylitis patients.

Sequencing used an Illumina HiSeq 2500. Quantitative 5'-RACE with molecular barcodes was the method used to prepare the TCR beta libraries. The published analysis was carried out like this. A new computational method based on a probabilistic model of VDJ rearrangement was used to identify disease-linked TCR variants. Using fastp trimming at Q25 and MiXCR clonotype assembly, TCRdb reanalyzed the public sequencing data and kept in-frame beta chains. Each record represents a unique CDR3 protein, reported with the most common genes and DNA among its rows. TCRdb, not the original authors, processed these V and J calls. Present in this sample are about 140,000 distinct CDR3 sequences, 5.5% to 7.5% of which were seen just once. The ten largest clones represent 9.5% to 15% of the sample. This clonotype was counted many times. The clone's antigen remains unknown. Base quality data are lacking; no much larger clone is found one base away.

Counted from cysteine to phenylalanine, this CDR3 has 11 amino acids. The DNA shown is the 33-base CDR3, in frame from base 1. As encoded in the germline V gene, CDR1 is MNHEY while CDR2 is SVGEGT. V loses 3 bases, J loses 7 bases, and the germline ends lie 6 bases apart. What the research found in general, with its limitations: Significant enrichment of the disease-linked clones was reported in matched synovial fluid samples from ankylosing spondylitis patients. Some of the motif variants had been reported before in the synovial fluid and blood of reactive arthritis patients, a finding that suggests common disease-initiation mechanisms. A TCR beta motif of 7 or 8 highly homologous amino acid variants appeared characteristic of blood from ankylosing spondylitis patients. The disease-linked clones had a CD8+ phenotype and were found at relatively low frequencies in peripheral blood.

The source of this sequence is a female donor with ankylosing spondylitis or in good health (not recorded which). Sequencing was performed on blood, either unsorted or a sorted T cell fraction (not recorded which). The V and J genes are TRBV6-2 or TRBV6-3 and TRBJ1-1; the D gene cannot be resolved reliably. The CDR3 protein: CASSYSVEAFF. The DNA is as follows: TGTGCCAGCAGTTATTCGGTTGAAGCTTTCTTT.